In its sample, the clone carrying this TCR beta chain was seen once. The data are from a study of cytomegalovirus exposure and HLA in healthy donors. V dropped 5 bases and J dropped 2; count of bases not matched to a gene: 10. The germline V gene has CDR1 SEHNR and CDR2 FQNEAQ (reference sequence). The CDR3 is 16 residues long. The PCR ran on 60 Vbeta and 13 Jbeta primers. Here immunoSEQ multiplex PCR was the method, and the copy in TCRdb shows in-frame clones only, minus some. The table includes 190,000 or so clones, 80% detected once. The TCR comes from a boy aged 5 to 17 in good health and CMV-seronegative. The V gene is TRBV7-9, the J gene TRBJ2-5; 8 nucleotides align to TRBD1. What was sequenced was PBMCs. CDR3 nucleotides: TGTGCCAGCAGCATACCTCAGGGGGCCAAACAAGAGACCCAGTACTTC. Its translation: CASSIPQGAKQETQYF.